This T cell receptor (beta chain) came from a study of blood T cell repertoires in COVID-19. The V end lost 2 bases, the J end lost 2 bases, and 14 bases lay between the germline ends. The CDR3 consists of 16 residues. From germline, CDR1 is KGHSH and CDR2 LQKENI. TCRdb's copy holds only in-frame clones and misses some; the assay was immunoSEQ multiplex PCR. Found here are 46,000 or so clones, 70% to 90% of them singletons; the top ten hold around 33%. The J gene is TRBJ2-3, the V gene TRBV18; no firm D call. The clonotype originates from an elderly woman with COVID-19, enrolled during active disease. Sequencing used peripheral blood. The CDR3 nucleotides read TGTGCCAGCTCACCATACCCCCTAGTCTTCACAGATACGCAGTATTTT. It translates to CASSPYPLVFTDTQYF. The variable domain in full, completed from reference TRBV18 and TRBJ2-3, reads NAGVMQNPRHLVRRRGQEARLRCSPMKGHSHVYWYRQLPEEGLKFMVYLQKENIIDESGMPKERFSAEFPKEGPSILRIQQVVRGDSAAYFCASSPYPLVFTDTQYFGPGTRLTVL.